This TCR beta chain derives from a study of CXCR3-negative and CXCR3-positive naive CD8 T cells. Remarks on this clonotype: Its specificity is not known.

Study findings and constraints: TRB CDR3s of CXCR3-positive naive cells were more hydrophobic than those of CXCR3-negative naive cells.

Preparation of TRB cDNA libraries relied on 5' RACE carrying UMI labels. TCRdb re-analyzed the 5' RACE reads; it lists each CDR3 protein once, without DNA. Recorded here are about 84,000 distinct CDR3 sequences; the top ten clones represent roughly 0.62%. The CDR3 loop spans 14 amino acids. Germline V lookup: CDR1 MDHEN, CDR2 SYDVKM. Sequenced material: naive CXCR3+ CD8+ T cells from blood. Subset in this sample: CD45RO-CCR7+CD27+CD95- naive CD8+ T cells expressing CXCR3 (TNR3+). V and J are TRBV28 and TRBJ2-7; TCRdb indicates TRBD2, and absent DNA this call remains unverified. The origin of this receptor is a human donor in good health. Some clones in this sample may be carry-over from other donors' samples. The CDR3 sequence is CACSLGLAAYEQYF.